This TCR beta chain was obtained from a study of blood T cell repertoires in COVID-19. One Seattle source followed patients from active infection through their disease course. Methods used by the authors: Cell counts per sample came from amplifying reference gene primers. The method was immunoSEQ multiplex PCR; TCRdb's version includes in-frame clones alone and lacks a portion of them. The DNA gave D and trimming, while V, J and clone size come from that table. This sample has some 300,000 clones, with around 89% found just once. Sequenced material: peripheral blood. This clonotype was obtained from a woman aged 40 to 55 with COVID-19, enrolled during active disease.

The DNA for the CDR3 is TGTGCCAGCACCCAGGCGTGGGATACGCAGTATTTT. Translated: CASTQAWDTQYF. The rearrangement links TRBV12-3 or TRBV12-4 to TRBJ2-3; D unresolved. The V end was cut by 7 bases, the J end by 6 bases, with 11 bases between. CDR3 length: 12 residues.